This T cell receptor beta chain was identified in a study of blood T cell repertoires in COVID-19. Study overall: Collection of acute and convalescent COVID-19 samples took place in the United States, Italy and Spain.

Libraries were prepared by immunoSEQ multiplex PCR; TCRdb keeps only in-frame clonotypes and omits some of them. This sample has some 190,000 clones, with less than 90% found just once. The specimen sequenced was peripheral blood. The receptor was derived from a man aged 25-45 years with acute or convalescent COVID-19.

Here the CDR3 reads CASSLSASGGTEAFF. CDR3 bases: TGCGCCAGCAGCTTGTCGGCCTCGGGGGGCACTGAAGCTTTCTTT. V gene TRBV5-1 combines with J gene TRBJ1-1; weak D call: TRBD1 (5 bases). The CDR3 covers 15 residues. CDR1 and CDR2 from the germline V gene are SGHRS and YFSETQ. V was pared by 1 base and J by 4 bases, with 14 bases between.